The clone carrying this T cell receptor (beta chain) was counted ten times or more. Its antigen is not identified. The data were obtained in a study of T cells in Graves' hyperthyroidism and ophthalmopathy. Study-wide points: Most thyroid clonotypes expanded above 0.001 appeared in blood too.

Researchers barred patients who had uncontrolled infection, other autoimmune disease, pregnancy or lactation. TCR beta CDR3 sequences were amplified from RNA transcripts. With the HTBI primer set, the TCR CDR3 went through a first round of RT-PCR. TCRdb reanalysed the multiplex PCR reads using MiXCR and keeps one entry per CDR3 protein. The table lists approximately 350,000 distinct CDR3 sequences, about 15% of them singletons. Trimming stripped 6 bases from V and 4 bases from J, with 11 bases between. CDR3 size: 13 residues. Germline assignment: CDR1 SGHTA and CDR2 FQGTGA. The chain employs TRBV7-3 and TRBJ2-3; D not resolved. The sample was blood. The TCR was taken from a woman in her sixties with Graves' ophthalmopathy. CDR3 nucleotides: TGTGCCAGCAGGGGCCCCCCCGCAGATACGCAGTATTTT. Protein sequence: CASRGPPADTQYF. Supplemented by reference TRBV7-3 and TRBJ2-3, the full variable domain reads GAGVSQTPSNKVTEKGKYVELRCDPISGHTALYWYRQSLGQGPEFLIYFQGTGAADDSGLPNDRFFAVRPEGSVSTLKIQRTERGDSAVYLCASRGPPADTQYFGPGTRLTVL.